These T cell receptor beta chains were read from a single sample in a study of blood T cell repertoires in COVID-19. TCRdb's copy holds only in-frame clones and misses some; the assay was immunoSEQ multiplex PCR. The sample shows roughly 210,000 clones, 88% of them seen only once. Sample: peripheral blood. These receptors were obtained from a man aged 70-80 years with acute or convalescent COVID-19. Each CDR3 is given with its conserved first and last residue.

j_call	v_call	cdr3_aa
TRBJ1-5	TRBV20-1	CSASSGDQPQHF
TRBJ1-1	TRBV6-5	CASRATENTEAFF
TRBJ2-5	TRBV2	CASRDIGTANDQETQYF
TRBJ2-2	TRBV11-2	CASSLDLLAGGELFF
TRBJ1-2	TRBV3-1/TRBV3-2	CASRREGDYGYTF
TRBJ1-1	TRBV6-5	CASSTGTGNTEAFF
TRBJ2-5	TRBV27	CASSSTSGSRETQYF
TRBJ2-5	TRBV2	CASGGSGWTQYF
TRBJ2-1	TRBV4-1	CASSPTGTGASEQFF
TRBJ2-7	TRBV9	CASSPRDSRSYEQYF